This TCR beta chain was sequenced for a study of T cell repertoires in cytomegalovirus infection. The overall study: An indication of both CMV infection and matching HLA type came from public TCR beta signatures.

TCRdb recomputed calls from the reads with MiXCR, one row per CDR3 protein. Counted here are about 530,000 distinct CDR3 sequences, approximately 25% occurring once; the ten biggest clones make up around 14%. The CDR3 is 14 amino acids. V gave up 5 bases and J gave up 5 bases; unmatched junction bases: 8. Germline CDR1 reads SGHTA; CDR2 reads FQGNSA. This clonotype appeared many times. Its antigen is undetermined. Regarding the study as a whole: The study identified carriers of CMV plus the relevant HLA from cumulative public TCR beta family frequency. The study found HLA-C-restricted CMV-specific TCR beta clonotypes dominating the ex vivo response.

The rearrangement uses TRBV7-2 and TRBJ2-5, with TRBD1 identical over 7 bases. This sequence originates from a human donor in good health (CMV status not recorded). Some clones in this sample may be carry-over from other donors' samples. Sequenced sample: PBMCs. In DNA form, the CDR3 reads TGTGCCAGCAGCGCCCACAGGGGTCAGGAGACCCAGTACTTC. It is translated as CASSAHRGQETQYF.